This T cell receptor beta chain was profiled in a study of shared clonotypes between healthy human individuals. Study context: Every donor yielded three CD4 naive, three CD4 memory, two CD8 naive and one CD8 memory plate.

Only in-frame clones appear in the TCRdb table, and some are missing; sequencing was by immunoSEQ multiplex PCR. There are roughly 2 million clones in the sample; less than 95% occur only once, and around 1.1% lies in the top ten. CDR3 length: 14 amino acids. Germline V lookup: CDR1 SGHAT, CDR2 FQNNGV. Trimming at V came to 5 bases and at J to 5 bases, leaving 9 bases not matched to a gene. Naive CD8 cells comprised CD45RO-negative, CCR7-positively selected cells, excluding terminally differentiated effector memory CD45RA+ cells. The rearrangement links TRBV11-2 to TRBJ2-7; 7 bases align to TRBD1. Sequenced input: naive CD8+ T cells sorted from blood. This receptor was taken from a young man in good health. CDR3 sequence: CASSDRVNWDEQYF. The CDR3, as DNA: TGTGCCAGCAGCGACAGGGTGAATTGGGACGAGCAGTACTTC.